These 10 T cell receptor beta chains were all obtained from the same sample, sequenced in a study of blood T cell repertoires in COVID-19. TCRdb's table, derived via immunoSEQ multiplex PCR, lists solely in-frame clones and lacks some. The sample includes a few hundred thousand clones, approximately 85% seen only once; the top ten take approximately 6.6%. Sequencing was carried out using PBMCs or T cells enriched from blood (not recorded which). The receptor set was obtained from a woman in her fifties or sixties who had been exposed to COVID-19.

V usage is TRBV5-4 and J usage is TRBJ2-6, with D maybe TRBD2 (6 bases). The CDR3 is 15 amino acids. The germline CDR1 and CDR2 sequences are SGHNT and YYREEE (reference sequence). The germline V and J ends were trimmed by 3 bases and 18 bases, with 25 bases remaining between them. Written as DNA, the CDR3 is TGTGCCAGCAGCTCGAAGTTAGGTACTGGGGGGTTTAAGACTTTC. This gives the protein CASSSKLGTGGFKTF.

The chain couples TRBV10-3 to TRBJ1-1; TRBD1 aligns across 9 bases. This CDR3 is 15 amino acids long. Germline V lookup: CDR1 ENHRY, CDR2 SYGVKD. With 3 bases clipped from V and 6 bases from J, the junction kept 8 bases outside the gene matches. The CDR3 sequence is CAISEIRDRVPEAFF. CDR3 sequence (DNA): TGTGCCATCAGTGAAATTCGGGACAGGGTCCCTGAAGCTTTCTTT.

The V gene is TRBV7-2, the J gene TRBJ1-4, with TRBD1 matching 7 bases. J was trimmed by 13 bases and V by 4 bases; bases with no gene match: 3. Germline V lookup: CDR1 SGHTA, CDR2 FQGNSA. The CDR3 contains 11 residues. The CDR3 spells CASSSQGRLFF. The CDR3 DNA reads as TGTGCCAGCAGCTCACAGGGGAGACTGTTTTTT.

J is TRBJ2-5 and V is TRBV19; 9 bases are shared with TRBD1. Germline lookup yields CDR1 LNHDA and CDR2 SQIVND (reference sequence). The CDR3 runs 16 residues. V lost 5 bases and J lost 5; bases outside the gene matches: 12. CDR3 bases: TGTGCCAGTAGTCTCAAAGGGACAGGGCTTTTGGAGACCCAGTACTTC. Translation: CASSLKGTGLLETQYF. The full variable domain, in which reference TRBV19 and TRBJ2-5 provide the parts outside the CDR3, is DGGITQSPKYLFRKEGQNVTLSCEQNLNHDAMYWYRQDPGQGLRLIYYSQIVNDFQKGDIAEGYSVSREKKESFPLTVTSAQKNPTAFYLCASSLKGTGLLETQYFGPGTRLLVL.

In its sample, this clone was seen a few times. J is TRBJ1-1 and V is TRBV4-3, with D uncertain. V was cut by 0 bases and J by 11 bases, with 13 bases left in between. Per germline, CDR1 LGHNA and CDR2 YSLEER. There are 13 residues in the CDR3. In DNA, the CDR3 is TGCGCCAGCAGCCAAGATTCAGGTCGCGGGGCTTTCTTT. Translation: CASSQDSGRGAFF.

The chain employs TRBV4-1 and TRBJ1-5; D is unresolved. Germline CDR1 and CDR2: MGHRA and YSYEKL. This CDR3 is 15 amino acids long. The V and J ends lost 0 bases and 6 bases respectively, with 12 bases between them. CDR3 nucleotides: TGCGCCAGCAGCCAAGATCAGATTTCAAGTCAGCCCCAGCATTTT. This translates into CASSQDQISSQPQHF.

The V call is TRBV9, the J call TRBJ1-2; the D gene is possibly TRBD1 (6 bases). There are 16 residues in the CDR3. Trimming shortened V by 4 bases and J by 7 bases, and 23 bases separated the two germline ends. In germline, CDR1 is SGDLS, CDR2 YYNGEE. Written as DNA, the CDR3 is TGTGCCAGCAGCTTGACGACAGGCCCTTTGCCTCGTGGCTACACCTTC. It specifies CASSLTTGPLPRGYTF.

The chain uses TRBV7-3 and TRBJ1-1; possibly TRBD1 for D (5 bases). Trimming shortened V by 5 bases and J by 4 bases, and 14 bases separated the two germline ends. CDR1 is SGHTA, CDR2 FQGTGA, per germline. The CDR3 contains 14 residues. The CDR3 region has the DNA TGTGCCAGCAGCCCCACAGCAGGGTCCACTGAAGCTTTCTTT. It codes for CASSPTAGSTEAFF.

The chain carries TRBV19 and TRBJ1-2, with TRBD1 matching 8 bases. Germline V gene lookup returns CDR1 LNHDA and CDR2 SQIVND (reference sequence). The junction had 5 bases not matched to a gene; V was cut back by 3 bases and J by 8 bases. The length of the CDR3 is 13 residues. CDR3 coding DNA: TGTGCCAGTAGTATTCCAGGGGGCCTGGGCTACACCTTC. Encoded protein: CASSIPGGLGYTF.

The rearrangement joins TRBV1 to TRBJ2-7; no check of the table's D call, TRBD2, against the DNA was made. TRBV1 represents a pseudogene. This CDR3 region has 13 residues. Here the CDR3 reads CTSSLLFYYEQYF. The CDR3, as DNA: TGCACCAGCAGCCTCCTATTCTACTACGAGCAGTACTTC.